Here is one T cell receptor beta chain with its context. Antigen specificity is unknown. This sample stems from a study of T cells and copy number aberrations in small-cell lung cancer. Study-level findings and limits: Tumors showed lower T-cell density, richness and clonality than adjacent lung, though density did not differ significantly. All specimens were formalin-fixed paraffin-embedded tissue, prone to sequencing artifacts.

The CDR3 has 14 amino acids. With 5 bases removed from V and 4 bases from J, the gap between germline ends came to 14 bases. The germline CDR1 and CDR2 sequences are MDHEN and SYDVKM. TCRdb keeps only in-frame clones here, not all; method: immunoSEQ multiplex PCR. The table has about 7,500 clones, around four fifths seen once. All donors had upfront surgery without preoperative chemotherapy, radiotherapy or any immunotherapy. V gene TRBV28 combines with J gene TRBJ1-2; no firm D call. Source material: normal tissue next to the tumor. This receptor was identified in a woman aged 50 to 65 with small cell lung cancer. Here the CDR3 reads CASSHPPAGYGYTF. CDR3 coding DNA: TGTGCCAGCAGTCACCCCCCCGCTGGCTATGGCTACACCTTC.